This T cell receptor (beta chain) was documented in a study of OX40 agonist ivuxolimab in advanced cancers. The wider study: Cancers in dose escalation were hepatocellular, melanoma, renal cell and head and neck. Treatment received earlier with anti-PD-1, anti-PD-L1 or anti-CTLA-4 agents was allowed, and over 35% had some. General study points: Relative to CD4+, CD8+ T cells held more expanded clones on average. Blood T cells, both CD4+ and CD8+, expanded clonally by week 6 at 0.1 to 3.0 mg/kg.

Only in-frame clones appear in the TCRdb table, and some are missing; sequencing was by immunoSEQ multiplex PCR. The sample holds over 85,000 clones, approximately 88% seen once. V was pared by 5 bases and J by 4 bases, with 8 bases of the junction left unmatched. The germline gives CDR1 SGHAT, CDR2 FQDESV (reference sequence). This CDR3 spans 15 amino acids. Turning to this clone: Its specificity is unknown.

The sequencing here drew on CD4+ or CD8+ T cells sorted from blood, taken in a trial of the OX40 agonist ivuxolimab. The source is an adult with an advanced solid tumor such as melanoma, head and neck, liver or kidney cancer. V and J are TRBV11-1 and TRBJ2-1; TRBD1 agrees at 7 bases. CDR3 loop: CASSLRGPGYNEQFF. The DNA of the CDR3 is TGTGCCAGCAGCCTTAGGGGGCCGGGGTACAATGAGCAGTTCTTC.